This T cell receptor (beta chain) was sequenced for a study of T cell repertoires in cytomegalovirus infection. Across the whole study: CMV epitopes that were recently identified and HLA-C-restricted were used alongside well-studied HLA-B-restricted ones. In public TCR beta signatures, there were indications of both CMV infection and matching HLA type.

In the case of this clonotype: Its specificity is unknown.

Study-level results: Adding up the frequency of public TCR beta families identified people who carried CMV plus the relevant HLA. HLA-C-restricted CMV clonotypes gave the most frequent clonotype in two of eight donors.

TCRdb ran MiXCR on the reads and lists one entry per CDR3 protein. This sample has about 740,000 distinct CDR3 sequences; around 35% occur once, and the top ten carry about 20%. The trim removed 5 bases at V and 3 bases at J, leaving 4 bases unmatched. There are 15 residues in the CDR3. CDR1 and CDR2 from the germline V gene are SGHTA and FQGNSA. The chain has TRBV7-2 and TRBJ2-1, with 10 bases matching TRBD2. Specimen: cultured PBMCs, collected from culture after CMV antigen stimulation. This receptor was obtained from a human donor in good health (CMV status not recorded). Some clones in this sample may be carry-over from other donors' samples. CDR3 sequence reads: CASSREREGYNEQFF. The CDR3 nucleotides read TGTGCCAGCAGCCGAGAGCGGGAGGGCTACAATGAGCAGTTCTTC.